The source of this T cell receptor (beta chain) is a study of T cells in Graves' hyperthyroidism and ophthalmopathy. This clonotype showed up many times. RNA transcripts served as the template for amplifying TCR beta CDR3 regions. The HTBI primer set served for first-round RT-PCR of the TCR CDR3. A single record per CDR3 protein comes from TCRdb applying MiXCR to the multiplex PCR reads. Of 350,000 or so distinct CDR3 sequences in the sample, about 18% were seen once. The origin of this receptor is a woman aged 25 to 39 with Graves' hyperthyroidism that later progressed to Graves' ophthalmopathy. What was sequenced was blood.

In DNA, the CDR3 is TGCGCCAGCACTTCACGACTAGCGGTAGACTACGAGCAGTACTTC. It specifies CASTSRLAVDYEQYF. The chain joins TRBV10-2 to TRBJ2-7, with 9 nucleotides matching TRBD2. V shed 7 bases, J shed 3 bases, and the junction held 10 bases outside the gene matches. This CDR3 spans 15 amino acids. The V gene's germline CDR1 is WSHSY and CDR2 SAAADI.